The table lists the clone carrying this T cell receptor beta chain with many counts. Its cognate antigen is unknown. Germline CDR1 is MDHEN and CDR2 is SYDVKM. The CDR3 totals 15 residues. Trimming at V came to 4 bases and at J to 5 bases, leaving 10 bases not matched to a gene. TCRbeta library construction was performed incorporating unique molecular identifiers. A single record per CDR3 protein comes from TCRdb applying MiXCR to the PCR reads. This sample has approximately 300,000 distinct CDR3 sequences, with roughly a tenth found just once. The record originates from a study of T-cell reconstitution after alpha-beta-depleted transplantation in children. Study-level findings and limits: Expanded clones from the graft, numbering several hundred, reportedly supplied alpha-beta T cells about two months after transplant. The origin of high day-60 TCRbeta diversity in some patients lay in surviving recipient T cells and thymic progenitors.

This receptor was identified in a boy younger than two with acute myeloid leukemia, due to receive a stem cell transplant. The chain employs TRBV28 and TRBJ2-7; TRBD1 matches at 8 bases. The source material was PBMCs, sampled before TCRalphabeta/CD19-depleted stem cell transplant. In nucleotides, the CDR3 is TGTGCCAGCAGTTCCCCCGGGACAGGCGGGCACGAGCAGTACTTC. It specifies CASSSPGTGGHEQYF.